This T cell receptor beta chain was sequenced in a study of shared clonotypes between healthy human individuals (dated by TCRdb to 2020 to 2022). With regard to the full study: The cohort comprised a couple of women and a few men aged 18 to 49 years. For each donor, CD4 naive and CD4 memory were each given three plates, CD8 naive was given two plates, and CD8 memory was given one plate. To estimate repertoire size and how much clonotype sharing occurs between individuals, the study deeply sequenced the blood TCR repertoires of five healthy adults. To increase sequencing depth and limit assay-specific biases, different laboratories used diverse techniques to prepare libraries and sequence TCR repertoires. Between about 0.85 and 9.5 billion PBMCs per donor were obtained by leukapheresis. On the study overall, not on this receptor specifically: Clonotypes shared by all four sorted-subset donors showed higher generation probabilities than non-shared clonotypes. Larger estimated clonotype richness was generally found for naive subsets than for memory subsets. Based on pairwise subsampling, the degree of clonotype sharing among donors was expected to be affected by sequencing depth. Because the study included only a small number of donors, the genetic and exposure-history diversity represented was limited. Rarefaction of sorted-subset datasets indicated incomplete sequencing despite the large sequencing depth. Sampling was restricted to blood, and TCR repertoires in tissues likely differ from the TCR repertoires found in blood. When several donors were compared, the shared fraction of clonotypes was about 5.2% for naive CD4, 3.5% for naive CD8, about 2.4% for memory CD4, and 0.4% for memory CD8.

TCR CDR3 regions were amplified from genomic DNA by multiplex PCR using the deep immunoSEQ assay. For each cell subset, the extracted genomic DNA was distributed evenly across all wells of several immunoSEQ 96-well plates, and each plate served as one replicate. For sorted subsets, roughly 0.2 ug genomic DNA, equal to 25,000 to 35,000 T cell genomes, was loaded into each replicate PCR. Purified libraries were measured with a Qubit 3.0 fluorometer, size-checked on a Bioanalyzer 2100, and measured again with the KAPA Library Quantification kit. Every immunoSEQ 96-well plate was sequenced on a dedicated single-read 150-cycle Illumina NextSeq 550 flow cell. Turning to the authors' computational methods: Because the immunoSEQ output included only junctional sequences and no quality scores, the filtering could not be the same as the filtering used for full-length reads. To assign V/J genes and CDR3, sequences were annotated using PyIR, a Python wrapper for IgBLAST v1.9, with IMGT germline references. Reads were filtered out if the reads had weak V/J assignments (E-value above 1e-6), no CDR3, stop codons, out-of-frame junctions, or ambiguous translated residues. A V3J clonotype was defined by an identical inferred V gene, J gene, and CDR3 amino acid sequence. Percentage overlap between repertoires was calculated by dividing the number of shared unique clonotypes by the size of the smaller repertoire. Repertoire richness was assessed with RTK rarefaction, the Chao1 estimator, and Recon v2.1 estimates of unobserved clonotypes. OLGA was used to compute generation probabilities for all TCRbeta clonotypes that the gDNA method yielded from several donors. This immuneACCESS table, as held by TCRdb, lists in-frame sequences with V and J called but not all clones. Of the missing ones, under half trace to an unresolved V gene in checked studies; the others have no known cause. The V and J calls and clone size are taken from that table; D and trimming were inferred from the DNA. The sample yields about 2.1 million clones; roughly 95% were counted once. The ten largest account for more than 1.5% of the sample.

A remark on this clone: The antigen it binds to is not known. There are no base qualities to consult, and no much larger clone falls within one base.

The germline V gene specifies SGHAT as CDR1 and FQNNGV as CDR2. The CDR3 covers 16 residues, taking in both the cysteine and the phenylalanine. The read is trimmed to its CDR3 DNA, 48 bases read in frame from base 1. The junction shows trimming of 5 bases on V and 3 bases on J, and the gene matches do not reach 7 bases of it. For the CD8 naive samples, CD45RO-negative cells were positively selected for CCR7, yielding a CD45RA+CCR7+ population from which TemRA cells were excluded. The donors were healthy, HIV-negative adults with no recently reported acute infections or vaccinations. Every donor was a Caucasian adult residing in Nashville, Tennessee, USA. Blood was obtained by leukapheresis, after which PBMCs were separated by Ficoll-Histopaque density gradient centrifugation and cryopreserved in liquid nitrogen vapor phase. Analytical flow cytometry was used to check the purity and quantity of each magnetically sorted T cell population. From each sorted fraction, genomic DNA was isolated and quantified by UV absorbance on a Nanodrop 2000c.

The chain couples TRBV11-2 to TRBJ2-7, and TRBD2 aligns with 13 junction nucleotides. This TCR came from a man between 18 and 35 years old in good health. Some clones in this sample may be carry-over from other donors' samples. The source material was naive CD8+ T cells from PBMCs. The meaning of the sample's cell subset or site label: CD45RA+CCR7+. This receptor carries the CDR3 CASSPGLAGRSYEQYF. The nucleotide sequence reads TGTGCCAGCAGCCCGGGACTAGCGGGAAGGAGCTACGAGCAGTACTTC.